The sample holds a few counts of the clone carrying this T cell receptor beta chain. These data belong to a study of T-cell memory formation after mild COVID-19. TCRdb itself ran the 5' RACE reads through MiXCR, one entry per CDR3 protein. The sample has a few hundred thousand distinct CDR3 sequences; 13% to 15% are singletons. CDR3 length equals 13 residues. V was trimmed by 3 bases and J by 9 bases, leaving 18 bases between them. The germline V gene has CDR1 DFQATT and CDR2 SNEGSKA (reference sequence). The rearrangement uses TRBV20-1 and TRBJ2-7; D is possibly TRBD2 (5 bases). The sequence derives from a man aged 18 to 30 who had mild COVID-19 (a few samples of this study predate the infection). Cell type and time point are not known. The sample taken for sequencing was PBMCs or a T cell subset sorted from them (not recorded which). CDR3 sequence: CSARVPGGSGQYF. The CDR3 bases are TGCAGTGCTAGGGTCCCAGGAGGATCAGGGCAGTACTTC.